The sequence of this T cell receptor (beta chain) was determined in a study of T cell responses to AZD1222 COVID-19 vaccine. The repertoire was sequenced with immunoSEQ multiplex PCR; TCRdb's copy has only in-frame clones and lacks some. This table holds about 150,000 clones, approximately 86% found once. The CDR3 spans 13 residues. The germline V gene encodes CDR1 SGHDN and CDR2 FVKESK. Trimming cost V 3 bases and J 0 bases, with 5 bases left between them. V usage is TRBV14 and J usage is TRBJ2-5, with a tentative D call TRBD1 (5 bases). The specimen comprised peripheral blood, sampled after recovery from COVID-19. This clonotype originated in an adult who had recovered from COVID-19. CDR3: CASSQDNQETQYF. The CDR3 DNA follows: TGTGCCAGCAGCCAGGACAACCAAGAGACCCAGTACTTC.